Listed below are T cell receptor beta chains from one sample, sequenced in a study of immune evolution from preneoplasia to lung adenocarcinoma. Generated by immunoSEQ multiplex PCR, the TCRdb table keeps only in-frame clones and is missing some. The sample lists roughly 6,000 clones; 76% were seen once. Specimen: FFPE minimally invasive lung adenocarcinoma tissue. The origin of the receptors is a person aged 55-79 years with lung adenocarcinoma. Each CDR3 is given with its conserved first and last residue. A D gene is named only where the DNA matches it firmly. Clone size is shown for a subset of rows, as once, few, many or a class of expanded clone.

j_call: TRBJ2-7; d_call: NA; v_call: TRBV15; clone_size: NA; cdr3_nt: TGTGCCACCAGCAGACCTAACATGTTCGAGCAGTACTTC; cdr3_aa: CATSRPNMFEQYF
j_call: TRBJ2-5; d_call: NA; v_call: TRBV30; clone_size: NA; cdr3_nt: TGTGCCTGGACCAGAAGGGGGGAGACCCAGTACTTC; cdr3_aa: CAWTRRGETQYF
j_call: TRBJ2-3; d_call: TRBD2; v_call: TRBV4-2; clone_size: once; cdr3_nt: TGTGCCAGCAGCCAAGAGGTCGGGGGGACAGATACGCAGTATTTT; cdr3_aa: CASSQEVGGTDTQYF
j_call: TRBJ2-7; d_call: TRBD1; v_call: TRBV11-2; clone_size: NA; cdr3_nt: TGTGCCAGCAGCTGGGGACAGGGTCCCTACGAGCAGTACTTC; cdr3_aa: CASSWGQGPYEQYF
j_call: TRBJ1-1; d_call: TRBD1; v_call: TRBV7-8; clone_size: NA; cdr3_nt: TGTGCCAGCAGCCTGACAGGGCAGAACACTGAAGCTTTCTTT; cdr3_aa: CASSLTGQNTEAFF
j_call: TRBJ2-7; d_call: NA; v_call: TRBV7-2; clone_size: NA; cdr3_nt: TGTGCCAGCAGCTTAGATCCGGGAGCGTACGAGCAGTACTTC; cdr3_aa: CASSLDPGAYEQYF
j_call: TRBJ1-5; d_call: NA; v_call: TRBV7-8; clone_size: once; cdr3_nt: TGTGCCAGCAGCTTGCTTGGGGGGCAGAATCAGCCCCAGCATTTT; cdr3_aa: CASSLLGGQNQPQHF
j_call: TRBJ1-1; d_call: NA; v_call: TRBV29-1; clone_size: NA; cdr3_nt: TGCAGCGCCTTAGACATTGACACTGAAGCTTTCTTT; cdr3_aa: CSALDIDTEAFF
j_call: TRBJ2-7; d_call: NA; v_call: TRBV5-4; clone_size: few; cdr3_nt: TGTGCCAGCAGCGAGGGACGGATACCCTACGAGCAGTACTTC; cdr3_aa: CASSEGRIPYEQYF
j_call: TRBJ2-1; d_call: NA; v_call: TRBV11-3; clone_size: NA; cdr3_nt: TGTGCCAGCAGCCGGCAGAGAGTCTACAATGAGCAGTTCTTC; cdr3_aa: CASSRQRVYNEQFF
j_call: TRBJ2-2; d_call: NA; v_call: TRBV19; clone_size: NA; cdr3_nt: TGTGCCAGTAGAAACCCGAACACCGGGGAGCTGTTTTTT; cdr3_aa: CASRNPNTGELFF
j_call: TRBJ2-7; d_call: TRBD1; v_call: TRBV25-1; clone_size: NA; cdr3_nt: TGTGCCAGCAGTGCCAATTTAGGACAGGGGCAGTACTTC; cdr3_aa: CASSANLGQGQYF
j_call: TRBJ1-5; d_call: TRBD1; v_call: TRBV5-1; clone_size: NA; cdr3_nt: TGCGCCAGCAGCTTGGCACAGGGGGGCCAGCCCCAGCATTTT; cdr3_aa: CASSLAQGGQPQHF
j_call: TRBJ2-7; d_call: TRBD2; v_call: TRBV7-9; clone_size: NA; cdr3_nt: TGTGCCAGCAGCTTAGTTTGGACTAGCGGGATTGGGGCCTACGAGCAGTACTTC; cdr3_aa: CASSLVWTSGIGAYEQYF
j_call: TRBJ1-4; d_call: NA; v_call: TRBV7-2; clone_size: NA; cdr3_nt: TGTGCCAGCAGTCACGGGACTTCTTCTGAAAAACTGTTTTTT; cdr3_aa: CASSHGTSSEKLFF
j_call: TRBJ2-1; d_call: TRBD1; v_call: TRBV28; clone_size: NA; cdr3_nt: TGTGCCAGCAGTTTGGGGACAGAATACAATGAGCAGTTCTTC; cdr3_aa: CASSLGTEYNEQFF
j_call: TRBJ2-1; d_call: NA; v_call: TRBV9; clone_size: once; cdr3_nt: TGTGCCAGCAGCGTAGGTATAGCCAATGAGCAGTTCTTC; cdr3_aa: CASSVGIANEQFF
j_call: TRBJ1-5; d_call: NA; v_call: TRBV19; clone_size: NA; cdr3_nt: TGTGCCAGTAGTAGTTGGGACAACAATCAGCCCCAGCATTTT; cdr3_aa: CASSSWDNNQPQHF
j_call: TRBJ2-1; d_call: NA; v_call: TRBV11-3; clone_size: NA; cdr3_nt: TGTGCCAGCAGCCCGGAGGGTACCGATGAGCAGTTCTTC; cdr3_aa: CASSPEGTDEQFF
j_call: TRBJ1-1; d_call: NA; v_call: TRBV5-1; clone_size: NA; cdr3_nt: TGCGCCAGCAGCTTTACAGGGAACGCTGAAGCTTTCTTT; cdr3_aa: CASSFTGNAEAFF
j_call: TRBJ2-1; d_call: NA; v_call: TRBV5-1; clone_size: NA; cdr3_nt: TGCGCCAGCAGCGCGACATACGAGCAGTTCTTC; cdr3_aa: CASSATYEQFF
j_call: TRBJ2-5; d_call: NA; v_call: TRBV9; clone_size: NA; cdr3_nt: TGTGCCAGCAGCGTAAACCCACGGGGGGAGACCCAGTACTTC; cdr3_aa: CASSVNPRGETQYF
j_call: TRBJ2-2; d_call: NA; v_call: TRBV29-1; clone_size: NA; cdr3_nt: TGCAGCGTTGAGGGAGGAAGGGCCGGGGAGCTGTTTTTT; cdr3_aa: CSVEGGRAGELFF
j_call: TRBJ2-7; d_call: NA; v_call: TRBV11-3; clone_size: medium-sized; cdr3_nt: TGTGCCAGCAGCTTCGACTGGGCTGGCGAGCAGTACTTC; cdr3_aa: CASSFDWAGEQYF
j_call: TRBJ2-2; d_call: TRBD2; v_call: TRBV9; clone_size: NA; cdr3_nt: TGTGCCAGCACCGAGGGGGCGGGAGGGACCGGGGAGCTGTTTTTT; cdr3_aa: CASTEGAGGTGELFF
j_call: TRBJ2-3; d_call: NA; v_call: TRBV11-2; clone_size: NA; cdr3_nt: TGTGCCAGCAGCCCGCGAGGGGGAGAGACAGATACGCAGTATTTT; cdr3_aa: CASSPRGGETDTQYF
j_call: TRBJ1-1; d_call: TRBD1; v_call: TRBV7-9; clone_size: NA; cdr3_nt: TGTGCCAGCAGCATCGACCTTCCGGACAGGTACCGCACTGAAGCTTTCTTT; cdr3_aa: CASSIDLPDRYRTEAFF
j_call: TRBJ2-7; d_call: NA; v_call: TRBV30; clone_size: NA; cdr3_nt: TGTGCCTGGAGTGTAGGCACAGACTCCTACGAGCAGTACTTC; cdr3_aa: CAWSVGTDSYEQYF